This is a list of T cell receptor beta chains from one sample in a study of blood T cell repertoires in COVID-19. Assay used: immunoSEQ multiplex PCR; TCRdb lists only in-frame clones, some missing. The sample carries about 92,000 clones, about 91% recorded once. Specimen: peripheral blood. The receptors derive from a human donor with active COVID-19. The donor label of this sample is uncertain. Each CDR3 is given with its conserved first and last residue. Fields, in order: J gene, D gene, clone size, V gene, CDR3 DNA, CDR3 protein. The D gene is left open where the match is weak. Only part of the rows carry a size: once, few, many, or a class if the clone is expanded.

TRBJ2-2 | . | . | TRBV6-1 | TGTGCCAGCAGTGAAGTATCAGGGGCCCTTTCAACTTCCGGGGAGCTGTTTTTT | CASSEVSGALSTSGELFF
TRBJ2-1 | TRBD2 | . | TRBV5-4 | TGTGCCAGCAGCTCCTCGGGACTAGCGGGGCCCGTGAGCTCCTACAATGAGCAGTTCTTC | CASSSSGLAGPVSSYNEQFF
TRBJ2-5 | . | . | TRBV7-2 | TGTGCCAGCAGCTCCCACCGGGACTCCCAAGAGACCCAGTACTTC | CASSSHRDSQETQYF
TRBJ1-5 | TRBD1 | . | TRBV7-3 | TGTGCCAGCAGCAAAGGGACAGGGAATCAGCCCCAGCATTTT | CASSKGTGNQPQHF
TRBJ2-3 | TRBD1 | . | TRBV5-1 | TGCGCCAGCAGCTTTGAGGACAGGGAAAGCACAGATACGCAGTATTTT | CASSFEDRESTDTQYF
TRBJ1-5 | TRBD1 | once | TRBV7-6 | TGTGCCAGCAGCTTAGGTGTTGACAGGGGGGTAGGGCAGCCCCAGCATTTT | CASSLGVDRGVGQPQHF
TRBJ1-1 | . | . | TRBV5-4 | TGTGCCAGCAGCTTGGATCAGAACACTGAAGCTTTCTTT | CASSLDQNTEAFF
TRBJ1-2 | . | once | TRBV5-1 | TGCGCCAGCAGCTTGGTTCTAGGGGCATCCGGCTACACCTTC | CASSLVLGASGYTF
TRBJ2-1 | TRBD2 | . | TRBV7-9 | TGTGCCAGCAGCTCTAGCGGGGAGATAATGACGGAGCAGTTCTTC | CASSSSGEIMTEQFF
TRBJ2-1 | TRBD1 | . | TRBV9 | TGTGCCAGCAGTAAGAGGGGGGACAGGGGGAGGAATGAGCAGTTCTTC | CASSKRGDRGRNEQFF
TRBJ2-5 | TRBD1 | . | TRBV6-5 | TGTGCCAGCAGTAACCACAGGGGCCAAGAGACCCAGTACTTC | CASSNHRGQETQYF